This T cell receptor beta chain emerged from a study of blood T cell repertoires in COVID-19. Clones were sequenced by immunoSEQ multiplex PCR, and TCRdb holds only the in-frame ones, with some missing. The table includes hundreds of thousands of clones, 65% to 90% detected once. V lost 9 bases and J lost 5; bases outside the gene matches: 13. The V gene's germline CDR1 is SGHNT and CDR2 YYREEE (reference sequence). This CDR3 spans 17 amino acids. The TCR originated in a man between 18 and 29 years old who had recovered from COVID-19. The chain joins TRBV5-4 to TRBJ2-2; TRBD2 agrees at 13 bases. The sample consisted of PBMCs or T cells enriched from blood (not recorded which). In DNA form, the CDR3 reads TGTGCCACCACACTGAAGACTAGCGGGGGGCTTACCGGGGAGCTGTTTTTT. Protein sequence: CATTLKTSGGLTGELFF.